This T cell receptor (beta chain) was retrieved from a study of human T cells and chemical hapten exposure. Study-level results: Healthy people's immune response may differ from that of the donors, who had alopecia.

The V segment lost 3 bases and the J segment 7 bases; nucleotides outside the gene matches: 4. Germline V lookup: CDR1 SGHTA, CDR2 FQGTGA. The CDR3 extends over 14 amino acids. Points on this clonotype: Its antigen is currently unknown.

Time point of the sample: patch test 3, about 24 weeks after DPC sensitization. Treatment of the sample: therapeutic diphenylcyclopropenone sensitization with weekly scalp DPC. TCRdb used MiXCR to reprocess the RACE reads, holding one entry per CDR3 protein. The sample has approximately 160,000 distinct CDR3 sequences, about 30% seen once. The gene calls are TRBV7-3 and TRBJ2-7, with 12 nucleotides matching TRBD2. The clonotype originates from a woman aged 18-30 years with alopecia areata. Some clones in this sample may be carry-over from other donors' samples. The starting material was whole blood, obtained in connection with sensitization to the hapten diphenylcyclopropenone (DPC). CDR3 amino acids: CASSLTSGSVEQYF. CDR3 in DNA: TGTGCCAGCAGCTTGACTAGCGGGAGTGTAGAGCAGTACTTC. Combining the CDR3 with reference TRBV7-3 and TRBJ2-7 gives the whole variable domain GAGVSQTPSNKVTEKGKYVELRCDPISGHTALYWYRQSLGQGPEFLIYFQGTGAADDSGLPNDRFFAVRPEGSVSTLKIQRTERGDSAVYLCASSLTSGSVEQYFGPGTRLTVT.